The 5 T cell receptor beta chains below all came from one sample that was sequenced in a study of metastatic and nonmetastatic thyroid tumors. Thyroid surgery was preceded by no treatment in any patient. TCRdb re-clonotyped the PCR reads through MiXCR. The sample consists of 21,000 or so clones, 18% of them appearing once. The sequencing input was blood. The receptors originated from a male donor with papillary thyroid cancer or a benign thyroid nodule (not recorded which). Some clones in this sample may be carry-over from other donors' samples.

This clone was recorded many times. The rearrangement uses TRBV4-1 and TRBJ2-7; D remains unclear. Germline V gene data show CDR1 as MGHRA and CDR2 as YSYEKL. This CDR3 has 14 residues. Deletions cut 2 bases from V and 1 base from J, with 9 bases between. The chain's CDR3 is CASSQSDSSYEQYF. DNA for the CDR3: TGCGCCAGCAGCCAAAGTGACTCATCCTACGAGCAGTACTTC.

This clone was seen ten or more times. This chain uses TRBV20-1 with TRBJ2-7; 7 positions match TRBD2. CDR1 and CDR2 (germline): DFQATT, SNEGSKA (reference sequence). V lost 0 bases, J lost 3 bases, and 8 bases stayed unmatched. This CDR3 is built from 15 residues. CDR3 bases: TGCAGTGCTAGAGATTACGGGGGGTTAGACTACGAGCAGTACTTC. This sequence encodes CSARDYGGLDYEQYF.

To note about this clone: This may come from a read error, since a much larger clone is one base off. The chain has TRBV2 and TRBJ1-4; weak D call: TRBD1 (5 bases). This CDR3 region has 14 residues. Germline V CDR1 and CDR2: SNHLY, FYNNEI. Trimming stripped 1 base from V and 9 bases from J, with 12 bases between. The CDR3 nucleotides are TGTGCCAGCAGTGAAGACAGGTTCGGGCAAAAACTGTTTTTT. Translated, it gives CASSEDRFGQKLFF.

This clone was observed at least ten times. The gene calls are TRBV7-9 and TRBJ1-1; D gene uncertain. The V end lost 0 bases, the J end lost 1 base, and 9 bases lay between the germline ends. The CDR3 has 15 amino acids. Germline V lookup: CDR1 SEHNR, CDR2 FQNEAQ (reference sequence). The CDR3 sequence is CASSLALAANTEAFF. In nucleotides, the CDR3 is TGTGCCAGCAGCTTAGCCCTCGCAGCGAACACTGAAGCTTTCTTT.

The chain recombines TRBV6-1 with TRBJ1-5; D unclear. The CDR3 is 15 amino acids. V was clipped by 6 bases and J by 5 bases, with 17 bases between them. Germline lookup yields CDR1 MNHNS and CDR2 SASEGT. The CDR3 nucleotides are TGTGCCAGCAGAAAAACGGCGGTCGGGGATCAGCCCCAGCATTTT. Protein sequence: CASRKTAVGDQPQHF.